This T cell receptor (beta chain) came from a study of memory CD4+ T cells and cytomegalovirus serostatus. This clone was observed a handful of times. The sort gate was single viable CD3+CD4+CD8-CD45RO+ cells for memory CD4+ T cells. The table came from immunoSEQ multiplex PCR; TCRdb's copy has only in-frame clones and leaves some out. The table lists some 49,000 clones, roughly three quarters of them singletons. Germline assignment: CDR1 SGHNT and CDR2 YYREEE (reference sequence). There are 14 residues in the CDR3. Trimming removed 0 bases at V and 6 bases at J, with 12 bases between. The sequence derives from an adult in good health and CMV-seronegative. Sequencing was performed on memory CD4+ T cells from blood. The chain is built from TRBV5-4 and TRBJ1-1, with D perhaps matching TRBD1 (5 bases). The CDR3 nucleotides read TGTGCCAGCAGCTTGGAGAGGACATCGCCTGAAGCTTTCTTT. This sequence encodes CASSLERTSPEAFF.